A single sample is the source of the 4 T cell receptor beta chains below, sequenced in a study of blood T cell repertoires in COVID-19. Clones were sequenced by immunoSEQ multiplex PCR, and TCRdb holds only the in-frame ones, with some missing. The sample has under 200,000 clones; 85% to 90% are singletons. Sequencing was carried out using peripheral blood. The source of these receptors is a woman between 55 and 75 years old with COVID-19, enrolled during active disease.

J is TRBJ2-7 and V is TRBV11-3; D perhaps matches TRBD1 (5 bases). Germline loops: CDR1 SGHNT, CDR2 YENEEA. Trimming removed 0 bases at V and 2 bases at J, with 11 bases between. The CDR3 has 15 amino acids. The chain's CDR3 is CASSLDQTAPYEQYF. The CDR3, as DNA: TGTGCCAGCAGCTTAGATCAGACAGCTCCCTACGAGCAGTACTTC.

J is TRBJ2-1 and V is TRBV12-3 or TRBV12-4; D possibly corresponds to TRBD2 (6 bases). Trimming shortened V by 6 bases and J by 7 bases, and 13 bases separated the two germline ends. The CDR3 is 13 residues long. For the CDR3, the DNA is TGTGCCAGCAGGGCAGCGGGCAGGAATGAGCAGTTCTTC. Its translation is CASRAAGRNEQFF.

The J gene is TRBJ1-4, the V gene TRBV6-6; D not certain. CDR1 is MNHNY, CDR2 SVGAGI, per germline (reference sequence). The CDR3 runs to 16 residues. V lost 7 bases, J lost 0 bases, and 15 bases lay in between. As DNA, the CDR3 is TGTGCCAGCACCGGGGATAGGAGAGCAACTAATGAAAAACTGTTTTTT. Translated: CASTGDRRATNEKLFF.

The chain couples TRBV5-1 to TRBJ2-6; D perhaps matches TRBD1 (5 bases). Per the germline V gene, CDR1 is SGHRS and CDR2 is YFSETQ. V was shortened by 0 bases and J by 0 bases, with 10 bases between the two germline ends. CDR3 size: 17 residues. The CDR3 region is CASSLGDSPSGANVLTF. As DNA, the CDR3 is TGCGCCAGCAGCTTGGGAGACAGCCCCTCTGGGGCCAACGTCCTGACTTTC.